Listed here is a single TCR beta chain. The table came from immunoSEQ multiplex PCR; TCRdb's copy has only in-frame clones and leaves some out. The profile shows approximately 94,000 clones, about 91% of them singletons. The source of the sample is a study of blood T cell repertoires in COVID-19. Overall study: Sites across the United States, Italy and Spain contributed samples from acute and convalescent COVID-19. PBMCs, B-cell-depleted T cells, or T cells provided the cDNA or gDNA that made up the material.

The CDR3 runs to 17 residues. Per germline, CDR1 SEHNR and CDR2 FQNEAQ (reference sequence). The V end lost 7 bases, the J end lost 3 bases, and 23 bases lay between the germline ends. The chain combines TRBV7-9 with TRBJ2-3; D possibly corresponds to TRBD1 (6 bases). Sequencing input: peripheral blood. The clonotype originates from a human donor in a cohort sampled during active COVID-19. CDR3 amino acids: CASTEGSGQRLTDTQYF. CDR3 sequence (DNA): TGTGCCAGCACCGAAGGATCCGGACAGCGTTTGACAGATACGCAGTATTTT.